This is a list of T cell receptor beta chains from one sample in a study of PD-1 blockade in mismatch repair-deficient tumors. No antigens are known for them. Assay: immunoSEQ multiplex PCR; the TCRdb copy retains only in-frame clones and omits some. The sample lists some 16,000 clones, more than 80% seen once, with roughly 9.7% in the top ten. Material: cells cultured in vitro, obtained from a patient treated with pembrolizumab. The receptors shown here come from an adult with mismatch repair-deficient cancer. Both conserved end residues are part of each CDR3. Each record gives: V gene, clone size, D gene, J gene, CDR3 DNA, CDR3 protein. The D gene is left open where the match is weak. Clone sizes are given selectively: once, few, many, or a class where the clone is expanded.

V: TRBV19; size: .; D: TRBD2; J: TRBJ2-1; DNA: TGTGCCAGTAGTTCCCTAGCGGGAGCCTACAATGAGCAGTTCTTC; CDR3: CASSSLAGAYNEQFF
V: TRBV5-8; size: once; D: TRBD1; J: TRBJ2-7; DNA: TGTGCCAGCAGCCGGACAGGGGCCCAGTTGCACGAGCAGTACTTC; CDR3: CASSRTGAQLHEQYF
V: TRBV6-1; size: .; D: TRBD2; J: TRBJ2-7; DNA: TGTGCCAGCAGTACACGACTAGCGGGGGCCTACGAGCAGTACTTC; CDR3: CASSTRLAGAYEQYF
V: TRBV19; size: .; D: .; J: TRBJ1-1; DNA: TGTGCCAGTAGTATCGAGATTGAGGGTCGCGTGAACACTGAAGCTTTCTTT; CDR3: CASSIEIEGRVNTEAFF
V: TRBV6-6; size: once; D: .; J: TRBJ2-1; DNA: TGTGCCAGCAGCCCCCGACAGGACAATGAGCAGTTCTTC; CDR3: CASSPRQDNEQFF
V: TRBV7-9; size: .; D: .; J: TRBJ1-1; DNA: TGTGCCAGCAGCCTAAGCACTGAAGCTTTCTTT; CDR3: CASSLSTEAFF
V: TRBV5-6; size: .; D: .; J: TRBJ2-7; DNA: TGTGCCAGCAGCTTAGCGAGGGAGCAGTACTTC; CDR3: CASSLAREQYF
V: TRBV2; size: .; D: .; J: TRBJ1-5; DNA: TGTGCCAGCAACCGGGCGTCGGCAGGCTATAGCAATCAGCCCCAGCATTTT; CDR3: CASNRASAGYSNQPQHF
V: TRBV19; size: .; D: .; J: TRBJ2-7; DNA: TGTGCCAGTAGAAGGACAGCCTTCTCCTACGAGCAGTACTTC; CDR3: CASRRTAFSYEQYF
V: TRBV7-8; size: .; D: TRBD2; J: TRBJ2-7; DNA: TGTGCCAGCAGCCTTACTAGCGGGTACGAGCAGTACTTC; CDR3: CASSLTSGYEQYF
V: TRBV7-9; size: once; D: .; J: TRBJ2-3; DNA: TGTGCCAGCAGCTTAGAACTACTTATTTCTAGCACAGATACGCAGTATTTT; CDR3: CASSLELLISSTDTQYF
V: TRBV6-5; size: .; D: TRBD1; J: TRBJ2-7; DNA: TGTGCCAGCAGTCAAGACAGGGAAAGCTCCTACGAGCAGTACTTC; CDR3: CASSQDRESSYEQYF
V: TRBV2; size: .; D: TRBD1; J: TRBJ2-7; DNA: TGTGCCAGCAGGTGGACAGGGGGCTACGAGCAGTACTTC; CDR3: CASRWTGGYEQYF
V: TRBV6-5; size: .; D: .; J: TRBJ1-2; DNA: TGTGCCAGCGCTCGGATGGATGGCTACACCTTC; CDR3: CASARMDGYTF
V: TRBV18; size: few; D: TRBD2; J: TRBJ2-7; DNA: TGTGCCAGCTCACCAGTCCCTGGGACTAGCTCCTACGAGCAGTACTTC; CDR3: CASSPVPGTSSYEQYF
V: TRBV28; size: .; D: TRBD1; J: TRBJ2-7; DNA: TGTGCCAGCAGTCAAGGACAGGGGGCGCAGTACTTC; CDR3: CASSQGQGAQYF
V: TRBV19; size: .; D: .; J: TRBJ2-7; DNA: TGTGCCAGTAGCCCCTTGGGGGGCAGGGGATCCTACGAGCAGTACTTC; CDR3: CASSPLGGRGSYEQYF
V: TRBV9; size: once; D: TRBD2; J: TRBJ2-5; DNA: TGTGCCAGCAGCGTAGCGGCGGGAGGGTTCGAGACCCAGTACTTC; CDR3: CASSVAAGGFETQYF
V: TRBV28; size: .; D: TRBD1; J: TRBJ2-1; DNA: TGTGCCAGCAGTAACAGGGGCCTCTACAATGAGCAGTTCTTC; CDR3: CASSNRGLYNEQFF
V: TRBV10-3; size: .; D: TRBD2; J: TRBJ2-2; DNA: TGTGCCATCAGTGGGGGTAGCGGGAGTACCGGGGAGCTGTTTTTT; CDR3: CAISGGSGSTGELFF
V: TRBV18; size: .; D: .; J: TRBJ2-2; DNA: TGTGCCAGCTCACCACGAATCGGGACCAGGCCCGTCGGGGAGCTGTTTTTT; CDR3: CASSPRIGTRPVGELFF
V: TRBV27; size: few; D: .; J: TRBJ2-1; DNA: TGTGCCAGCAGTTTAGACGCAATTAGCTCCTACAATGAGCAGTTCTTC; CDR3: CASSLDAISSYNEQFF
V: TRBV19; size: .; D: .; J: TRBJ2-3; DNA: TGTGCCAGTAGTATTCCCCAGGGGTTCGAGGATACGCAGTATTTT; CDR3: CASSIPQGFEDTQYF
V: TRBV28; size: .; D: .; J: TRBJ1-2; DNA: TGTGCCAGCAGTTTACTCCCAGGGCGGGTAGGTGGCTACACCTTC; CDR3: CASSLLPGRVGGYTF
V: TRBV18; size: .; D: TRBD2; J: TRBJ2-7; DNA: TGTGCCAGCTCACCTTCGGGACTAGCGGGTGAGCAGTACTTC; CDR3: CASSPSGLAGEQYF
V: TRBV29-1; size: once; D: .; J: TRBJ1-2; DNA: TGCAGCGTTGATCTAACCGGGACACTAGGCTATGGCTACACCTTC; CDR3: CSVDLTGTLGYGYTF
V: TRBV7-6; size: .; D: TRBD1; J: TRBJ1-3; DNA: TGTGCCAGCAGCTCAACAGGGGCGGGCGGAAACACCATATATTTT; CDR3: CASSSTGAGGNTIYF
V: TRBV7-7; size: .; D: TRBD2; J: TRBJ2-1; DNA: TGTGCTAGCAGCCCAAGGGGACCGGGACTACTTTACAATGAGCAGTTCTTC; CDR3: CASSPRGPGLLYNEQFF
V: TRBV14; size: .; D: .; J: TRBJ2-1; DNA: TGTGCCAGCAGCCAAGCTCTGGGTCCGGGGGCTGAGCAGTTCTTC; CDR3: CASSQALGPGAEQFF
V: TRBV5-6; size: few; D: TRBD2; J: TRBJ2-7; DNA: TGTGCCAGCAGTGGACTAGCGGGAGTCTACGAGCAGTACTTC; CDR3: CASSGLAGVYEQYF
V: TRBV7-8; size: .; D: .; J: TRBJ2-7; DNA: TGTGCCAGCAGCTTAGAGGCCCTTACGGGCGAGCAGTACTTC; CDR3: CASSLEALTGEQYF
V: TRBV5-1; size: .; D: TRBD2; J: TRBJ2-1; DNA: TGCGCCAGCAGCGACACCGGGACTAGCGGGGTCGAGCAGTTCTTC; CDR3: CASSDTGTSGVEQFF
V: TRBV19; size: .; D: .; J: TRBJ1-1; DNA: TGTGCCCAAAGGGCAGGGAAAAGGAAAGCTTTCTTT; CDR3: CAQRAGKRKAFF
V: TRBV7-9; size: once; D: .; J: TRBJ1-6; DNA: TGTGCCAGCAGCTCTACCGGGACCCCAAGCTCCTATAATTCACCCCTCCACTTT; CDR3: CASSSTGTPSSYNSPLHF
V: TRBV18; size: .; D: TRBD1; J: TRBJ2-7; DNA: TGTGCCAGCTCACCCGGGACAGCCTCCTACGAGCAGTACTTC; CDR3: CASSPGTASYEQYF